Sequencing of this T cell receptor beta chain was carried out in a study of identical twins. As to this clonotype: Its cognate antigen is unknown.

Whole-study findings and limits: Cross-sectional statistics underpinned the conclusions; the same donors were not followed.

The ends lost 7 bases at V and 1 base at J; junction bases unmatched: 6. The length of the CDR3 is 15 residues. Germline CDR1 and CDR2: MDHEN and SYDVKM. One entry per CDR3 protein, called by TCRdb with MiXCR from the 5' RACE reads. Of 1.5 million to 2 million distinct CDR3 sequences in the sample, about 32% were seen once. This sequence originates from a newborn girl in good health. Sequencing was carried out using cord blood. The J gene is TRBJ2-3, the V gene TRBV28; 9 bases agree with TRBD1. The CDR3 nucleotides are TGTGCCAGCAACACCAGGACAGGGGGCACAGATACGCAGTATTTT. Amino acids: CASNTRTGGTDTQYF.